One sample yielded the 18 T cell receptor beta chains listed below, sequenced in a study of T cell responses to AZD1222 COVID-19 vaccine. Clones were read by immunoSEQ multiplex PCR, and TCRdb kept only the in-frame ones, dropping some. The data contain some 47,000 clones, approximately 88% of them singletons. This sample comprised peripheral blood, obtained 28 days after the second AZD1222 dose. Source of these receptors: an adult who received the AZD1222 COVID-19 vaccine.

The chain carries TRBV7-9 and TRBJ2-2; D assignment may be TRBD1 or TRBD2 (6 bases each). V was shortened by 2 bases and J by 8 bases, with 15 bases between the two germline ends. The CDR3 consists of 15 residues. Germline values: CDR1 SEHNR, CDR2 FQNEAQ (reference sequence). Written as DNA, the CDR3 is TGTGCCAGCAGCTTACGCCCGACGGGGGCTGGGGAGCTGTTTTTT. Amino acid sequence: CASSLRPTGAGELFF.

This chain connects TRBV19 to TRBJ2-7, with 10 nucleotides matching TRBD2. The CDR3 extends over 14 amino acids. V gave up 4 bases and J gave up 5 bases; unmatched junction bases: 5. Germline CDR1 is LNHDA and CDR2 is SQIVND (reference sequence). The CDR3 DNA follows: TGTGCCAGTAGTAGGCTAGCGGGAGTCAACGAGCAGTACTTC. This translates into CASSRLAGVNEQYF.

The chain has TRBV19 and TRBJ2-7; unclear D gene. From germline, CDR1 is LNHDA and CDR2 SQIVND (reference sequence). CDR3 length: 16 residues. V dropped 2 bases and J dropped 3 bases, with 17 bases sitting between them. The CDR3 loop reads CASSITPTRFRYEQYF. The DNA of the CDR3 is TGTGCCAGTAGTATAACCCCCACGAGGTTCCGCTACGAGCAGTACTTC.

The V call is TRBV29-1, the J call TRBJ1-2; 10 positions match TRBD1. The CDR3 loop spans 15 amino acids. With 3 bases clipped from V and 8 bases from J, the junction kept 12 bases outside the gene matches. Per the germline V gene, CDR1 is SQVTM and CDR2 is ANQGSEA. CDR3 protein: CSVDPSGGQGEGYTF. The DNA of the CDR3 is TGCAGCGTTGACCCATCCGGCGGACAGGGGGAGGGCTACACCTTC.

The V and J genes are TRBV2 and TRBJ2-7; 10 positions agree with TRBD1. V trimming: 10 bases; J trimming: 1 base; junction bases outside the gene matches: 10. The germline gives CDR1 SNHLY, CDR2 FYNNEI. The CDR3 consists of 15 residues. CDR3 DNA: TGTGCCACCAGCAGGGACAGGGGACTATCCTACGAGCAGTACTTC. This translates into CATSRDRGLSYEQYF.

The sample holds a few counts of this clone. J is TRBJ2-7 and V is TRBV7-9, with 8 nucleotides matching TRBD1. CDR3 length: 13 amino acids. CDR1 and CDR2 from the germline V gene are SEHNR and FQNEAQ (reference sequence). Trimming took 5 bases from V and 5 from J; bases not matched to a gene: 5. Here the CDR3 DNA reads TGTGCCAGCAGCCCCACAGGGGGGAACGAGCAGTACTTC. Its protein product is CASSPTGGNEQYF.

The genes are TRBV19 and TRBJ2-7; D call uncertain. The V and J ends lost 0 bases and 0 bases respectively, with 9 bases between them. The CDR3 contains 15 residues. Germline CDR1 LNHDA, CDR2 SQIVND (reference sequence). Written as DNA, the CDR3 is TGTGCCAGTAGTATAGATCAACAGTCCTCCTACGAGCAGTACTTC. Translating it yields CASSIDQQSSYEQYF.

This chain connects TRBV18 to TRBJ2-1; weak D call: TRBD2 (5 bases). This CDR3 has 15 residues. Trimming removed 2 bases at V and 6 bases at J, with 14 bases between. Germline V CDR1 and CDR2: KGHSH, LQKENI. This CDR3 is CASSPKGSAGNEQFF. The CDR3 nucleotides are TGTGCCAGCTCACCAAAGGGCAGCGCGGGCAATGAGCAGTTCTTC.

This sequence joins TRBV24-1 and TRBJ2-1; 8 positions match TRBD2. The CDR3 extends over 15 amino acids. Trimming took 3 bases from V and 7 from J; bases not matched to a gene: 7. Germline CDR1 KGHDR, CDR2 SFDVKD. CDR3 loop: CATSDGTGTRNEQFF. The CDR3 region has the DNA TGTGCCACCAGTGATGGAACCGGGACTAGAAATGAGCAGTTCTTC.

This chain connects TRBV2 to TRBJ1-2, with TRBD1 matching 7 bases. V shed 7 bases, J shed 7 bases, and the junction held 3 bases outside the gene matches. Germline CDR1 reads SNHLY; CDR2 reads FYNNEI. CDR3 length equals 11 residues. CDR3 nucleotides: TGTGCCAGCACTGACAGGGTTGGCTACACCTTC. Amino acids: CASTDRVGYTF.

This rearrangement joins TRBV7-3 to TRBJ2-5; D possibly uses TRBD1 or TRBD2 (5 bases each). This CDR3 spans 15 amino acids. With 2 bases removed from V and 0 bases from J, the gap between germline ends came to 10 bases. Germline V lookup: CDR1 SGHTA, CDR2 FQGTGA. CDR3 sequence: CASSLGTMYQETQYF. The DNA for the CDR3 is TGTGCCAGCAGCTTAGGGACCATGTACCAAGAGACCCAGTACTTC.

The CDR3 spells CASSISAGPNYGYTF. The DNA for the CDR3 is TGTGCCAGTAGTATCTCGGCAGGGCCGAACTATGGCTACACCTTC. The rearrangement joins TRBV19 to TRBJ1-2; D possibly corresponds to TRBD1 (5 bases). Between the trimmed V and J ends, which lost 3 bases and 2 bases, there was a span of 13 bases. CDR1 is LNHDA, CDR2 SQIVND, per germline (reference sequence). The CDR3 loop spans 15 amino acids.

The chain employs TRBV29-1 and TRBJ2-7; tentatively, D is TRBD2 (6 bases). Trimming took 5 bases from V and 1 from J, leaving 12 bases between them. The germline gives CDR1 SQVTM, CDR2 ANQGSEA. This CDR3 is built from 13 residues. The CDR3: CSVLGRFSYEQYF. CDR3 sequence (DNA): TGCAGCGTTCTGGGGAGGTTTTCCTACGAGCAGTACTTC.

This chain links TRBV11-3 with TRBJ2-7, with 9 nucleotides matching TRBD1. This CDR3 contains 13 residues. The germline CDR1 and CDR2 sequences are SGHNT and YENEEA. Trimming cost V 4 bases and J 5 bases; bases outside gene matches: 3. Written as DNA, the CDR3 is TGTGCCAGCAGCTCGGACAGGGGAGACGAGCAGTACTTC. Amino acids: CASSSDRGDEQYF. Drawing the rest from reference TRBV11-3 and TRBJ2-7, the complete variable domain is EAGVVQSPRYKIIEKKQPVAFWCNPISGHNTLYWYLQNLGQGPELLIRYENEEAVDDSQLPKDRFSAERLKGVDSTLKIQPAELGDSAVYLCASSSDRGDEQYFGPGTRLTVT.

The chain combines TRBV11-1 with TRBJ2-5; D remains unclear. Germline CDR1 SGHAT, CDR2 FQDESV (reference sequence). V shed 4 bases and J shed 6 bases, with 12 bases lying between them. The CDR3 is 13 amino acids. CDR3 DNA: TGTGCCAGCAGCTCTTTTGCGAGTCAGACCCAGTACTTC. This encodes CASSSFASQTQYF.

In DNA, the CDR3 is TGTGCCAGCAGCCGGCTACAGGGCGCCACCGGGGAGCTGTTTTTT. The encoded protein is CASSRLQGATGELFF. The V call is TRBV28, the J call TRBJ2-2; D possibly corresponds to TRBD1 (6 bases). Germline V lookup: CDR1 MDHEN, CDR2 SYDVKM. V dropped 6 bases and J dropped 4 bases, with 15 bases sitting between them. The CDR3 totals 15 residues. Full variable domain (missing parts from reference TRBV28 and TRBJ2-2): DVKVTQSSRYLVKRTGEKVFLECVQDMDHENMFWYRQDPGLGLRLIYFSYDVKMKEKGDIPEGYSVSREKKERFSLILESASTNQTSMYLCASSRLQGATGELFFGEGSRLTVL.

The chain joins TRBV7-8 to TRBJ2-1; TRBD1 agrees at 8 bases. The junction had 4 bases not matched to a gene; V was cut back by 1 base and J by 2 bases. Germline CDR1 SGHVS, CDR2 FQNEAQ. This CDR3 region has 16 residues. CDR3 DNA: TGTGCCAGCAGCTTAGTCACAGGGGGAACCTACAATGAGCAGTTCTTC. It specifies CASSLVTGGTYNEQFF. Full variable domain (outside the CDR3, taken from reference TRBV7-8 and TRBJ2-1): GAGVSQSPRYKVAKRGQDVALRCDPISGHVSLFWYQQALGQGPEFLTYFQNEAQLDKSGLPSDRFFAERPEGSVSTLKIQRTQQEDSAVYLCASSLVTGGTYNEQFFGPGTRLTVL.

The chain carries TRBV5-1 and TRBJ2-1, with D possibly called TRBD1 or TRBD2 (5 bases each). V shed 4 bases and J shed 0 bases, with 11 bases lying between them. The CDR3 spans 15 residues. The germline CDR1 and CDR2 sequences are SGHRS and YFSETQ. The DNA for the CDR3 is TGCGCCAGCAGCAGGGACCAGAGCTCCTACAATGAGCAGTTCTTC. Translation gives CASSRDQSSYNEQFF.